This T cell receptor beta chain stems from a study of shared clonotypes between healthy human individuals. Findings of the study overall: Relative to clonotypes present in all four donors, those not shared had lower generation probabilities.

All donors were healthy HIV-negative adults lacking recent acute infections or vaccinations. About this clone itself: As yet, its antigen is unknown.

V was shortened by 8 bases and J by 5 bases, with 9 bases between the two germline ends. The germline CDR1 and CDR2 sequences are SNHLY and FYNNEI. The CDR3 spans 11 residues. Assay: immunoSEQ multiplex PCR; the TCRdb copy retains only in-frame clones and omits some. Among around 2,000,000 clones listed, 85% to 95% were seen once. The sample taken for sequencing was naive CD4+ T cells sorted from blood. Regarding subset: CD45RA+ positively selected. This sequence joins TRBV2 and TRBJ1-2; D is ambiguous. The TCR originated in a man between 18 and 29 years old in good health. CDR3 coding DNA: TGTGCCAGCTCGATGCAATATGGCTACACCTTC. Its translation: CASSMQYGYTF.